These T cell receptor beta chains were read from a single sample in a study of OX40 agonist ivuxolimab in advanced cancers. Only in-frame clones appear in the TCRdb table, and some are missing; sequencing was by immunoSEQ multiplex PCR. The sample shows tens of thousands of clones, 85% of them seen only once. The material was CD4+ or CD8+ T cells sorted from blood, obtained in a trial of the OX40 agonist ivuxolimab. The source of these receptors is an adult with an advanced solid tumor such as melanoma, head and neck, liver or kidney cancer. CDR3s include the opening cysteine and the closing phenylalanine or tryptophan.

TRBV6-6	TRBJ2-7	CASSYGAASYEQYF
TRBV28	TRBJ1-1	CASTTLTRNMNTEAFF
TRBV19	TRBJ1-5	CASSIPDQPQHF
TRBV11-2	TRBJ2-7	CASSRQGSQYYEQYF
TRBV5-1	TRBJ2-7	CASSLGLASVDEQYF
TRBV30	TRBJ2-5	CAWSWSQETQYF
TRBV14	TRBJ2-1	CASSQDFGDNNEQFF
TRBV6-1	TRBJ2-5	CASSEAALAGGTQYF
TRBV7-9	TRBJ2-1	CASSSTPGQGYNEQFF
TRBV19	TRBJ2-3	CASSIAGSGGVDTQYF
TRBV28	TRBJ1-4	CASSFRGEKLFF
TRBV28	TRBJ1-4	CASVGGSNEKLFF
TRBV27	TRBJ2-1	CASSPLAGVPNEQFF
TRBV6-5	TRBJ2-5	CASSSPGQGKTQYF
TRBV11-2	TRBJ1-6	CASSFRRDSPLHF
TRBV9	TRBJ1-3	CASSVRVSGNTIYF
TRBV7-6	TRBJ2-1	CASSLGPVDEQFF
TRBV21-1	TRBJ2-5	CASSKSDSLGETQYF
TRBV19	-	CASSVSRWDEQYF
TRBV29-1	TRBJ2-2	CSVEERGGGELFF
TRBV6-5	TRBJ1-2	CASSYLTGTGSYGYTF
TRBV28	TRBJ2-7	CASRNSPGMSGEQYF
TRBV29-1	TRBJ2-3	CSGRTDTQYF
TRBV2	TRBJ2-5	CASGTTASTQETQYF
TRBV5-4	TRBJ1-2	CASSSGGGPLYGYTF
TRBV19	TRBJ2-3	CASSMWGRPSTDTQYF
TRBV10-2	TRBJ1-4	CASSREGAREKLFF
TRBV11-1	-	CASSLLGYEQYF
TRBV6-1	TRBJ1-1	CASSEARGPAFF
TRBV5-4	TRBJ1-6	CASSPRTKNSPLHF
TRBV2	TRBJ2-3	CASSSGTRGDTQYF
TRBV7-3	TRBJ1-1	CASSSIGNTEAFF
TRBV18	TRBJ1-1	CASSPGQLFYEAFF
TRBV4-2	TRBJ1-6	CASSHPPGRGLLSYNSPLHF
TRBV11-2	TRBJ2-5	CASTPQGQETQYF
TRBV2	TRBJ2-5	CASTGGGGTQYF
TRBV9	TRBJ2-1	CASSVVSSGGYNEQFF
TRBV19	TRBJ1-1	CASSIDRSSSAFF
TRBV5-1	TRBJ1-4	CASSPTGTANEKLFF
TRBV10-3	TRBJ2-1	CAIKGLAQYNEQFF
TRBV21-1	TRBJ2-7	CASSKGTRGSYEQYF
TRBV2	TRBJ2-1	CASSGAPRLAGGRRPYYNEQFF
TRBV10-3	TRBJ1-5	CAISERMADQPQHF
TRBV28	TRBJ1-4	CASSPEQGGREKLFF
TRBV11-1	TRBJ1-1	CASSLVAGSNTEAFF
TRBV28	TRBJ2-4	CASRARVLEGIQYF
TRBV28	TRBJ1-5	CATFYRGRSNQPQHF
TRBV15	TRBJ2-5	CATSRVDRGRETQYF
TRBV7-2	TRBJ2-2	CASSRQGNTGELFF
TRBV27	TRBJ2-7	CASSPRGHEQYF